The entry that follows covers one T cell receptor (beta chain) sequence. Its antigen is as yet unknown. It was with 60 Vbeta and 13 Jbeta primers that the PCR ran. Some clones are missing from TCRdb's copy, which holds only in-frame ones; the method was immunoSEQ multiplex PCR. In the table there are about 110,000 clones, 78% of which are singletons. The CDR3 totals 17 residues. Trimming stripped 3 bases from V and 0 bases from J, with 12 bases between. Germline CDR1 is MNHNS and CDR2 is SASEGT. The record originates from a study of cytomegalovirus exposure and HLA in healthy donors. Study conclusions and caveats: A link between a missense DCLRE1C variant and TCR beta V- and J-gene trimming emerged from a later analysis.

The receptor was isolated from a man aged 25 to 40 in good health and CMV-seronegative. Sequencing was carried out using PBMCs. The J gene is TRBJ1-6, the V gene TRBV6-1; D is unclear. CDR3 amino acids: CASSELPSSSYNSPLHF. CDR3 sequence (DNA): TGTGCCAGCAGTGAGCTCCCCTCGAGCTCCTATAATTCACCCCTCCACTTT.